This T cell receptor beta chain was captured in a study of cytomegalovirus exposure and HLA in healthy donors. General study points: The authors confirmed in vitro that a few CMV-associated chains were specific for CMV antigens. Some V segments could not be told apart, so they were left out, TRBV6-2 and TRBV6-3 among them. A missense variant in DCLRE1C was later tied to TCR beta V- and J-gene trimming.

Researchers ran the PCR with 60 Vbeta and 13 Jbeta primers. Data came from immunoSEQ multiplex PCR; TCRdb stores just in-frame clones and leaves some out. The table has about 110,000 clones, approximately 80% seen once; the top ten hold 22%. As concerns this clone: Its specificity is unknown.

V was trimmed by 4 bases and J by 11 bases, leaving 16 bases between them. CDR3 length equals 14 residues. CDR1 is SGHRS, CDR2 YFSETQ, per germline. The rearrangement joins TRBV5-1 to TRBJ1-6; D perhaps matches TRBD1 (6 bases). The source is a man aged 25 to 45 in good health and CMV-seropositive. Sample: PBMCs. CDR3 DNA sequence: TGCGCCAGCAGCCCGGGACACTACGATACACCCCTCCACTTT. Protein: CASSPGHYDTPLHF.